The rows below give T cell receptor beta chains drawn from one sample of a study of control samples from healthy donors and cancer patients. Sequenced by immunoSEQ multiplex PCR; TCRdb stores in-frame clones only, minus some. The sample holds about 180,000 clones; nearly 90% are singletons and the top ten take 1.4%. Specimen: blood. These receptors were taken from a woman aged 45-60 years in good health. The CDR3 runs from the conserved cysteine through the conserved F or W. Fields, in order: J gene, D gene, V gene, CDR3 length, clone size, CDR3 protein. D genes are given only for firm matches. A clone size is listed for some rows: how often the clone was seen (once, few, many), or a class if it is expanded.

j_gene: TRBJ1-1; d_gene: TRBD1; v_gene: TRBV6-2/TRBV6-3; len: 16; abundance: .; CDR3aa: CASSRDAGTGPFEAFF
j_gene: TRBJ2-5; d_gene: TRBD2; v_gene: TRBV30; len: 13; abundance: .; CDR3aa: CAWITSGSRTQYF
j_gene: TRBJ1-4; d_gene: .; v_gene: TRBV7-9; len: 14; abundance: .; CDR3aa: CASSPGGRNEKLFF
j_gene: TRBJ2-1; d_gene: .; v_gene: TRBV5-1; len: 15; abundance: .; CDR3aa: CASSLGQGAYNEQFF
j_gene: TRBJ2-2; d_gene: .; v_gene: TRBV7-3; len: 13; abundance: .; CDR3aa: CASSPVNTGELFF
j_gene: TRBJ1-1; d_gene: .; v_gene: TRBV5-4; len: 15; abundance: .; CDR3aa: CASSLLGGPSTEAFF
j_gene: TRBJ2-7; d_gene: TRBD2; v_gene: TRBV5-1; len: 13; abundance: .; CDR3aa: CASSWTSGYEQYF
j_gene: TRBJ2-1; d_gene: TRBD2; v_gene: TRBV2; len: 15; abundance: .; CDR3aa: CASNLLAGAGNEQFF
j_gene: TRBJ2-5; d_gene: .; v_gene: TRBV2; len: 11; abundance: .; CDR3aa: CASSYGLVQYF
j_gene: TRBJ1-6; d_gene: .; v_gene: TRBV10-3; len: 15; abundance: .; CDR3aa: CAISEGGSYNSPLHF
j_gene: TRBJ1-1; d_gene: .; v_gene: TRBV19; len: 17; abundance: .; CDR3aa: CASSILPGFKSRTEAFF
j_gene: TRBJ1-2; d_gene: .; v_gene: TRBV29-1; len: 12; abundance: .; CDR3aa: CSVDQNLYGYTF
j_gene: TRBJ1-6; d_gene: .; v_gene: TRBV7-2; len: 15; abundance: .; CDR3aa: CASSPRVRGDSPLHF
j_gene: TRBJ1-3; d_gene: TRBD1; v_gene: TRBV19; len: 15; abundance: few; CDR3aa: CASKKTGEFGNTIYF
j_gene: TRBJ1-1; d_gene: .; v_gene: TRBV5-6; len: 16; abundance: .; CDR3aa: CASSPPAGEMDTEAFF
j_gene: TRBJ1-5; d_gene: .; v_gene: TRBV6-1; len: 15; abundance: .; CDR3aa: CASSEAPQINQPQHF
j_gene: TRBJ1-6; d_gene: .; v_gene: TRBV6-5; len: 16; abundance: .; CDR3aa: CASSYSSRSYNSPLHF
j_gene: TRBJ2-7; d_gene: TRBD2; v_gene: TRBV6-6; len: 12; abundance: few; CDR3aa: CASSPSGERQYF
j_gene: TRBJ1-1; d_gene: TRBD1; v_gene: TRBV19; len: 15; abundance: .; CDR3aa: CASSSDRLPNTEAFF
j_gene: TRBJ1-2; d_gene: .; v_gene: TRBV20-1; len: 11; abundance: .; CDR3aa: CSVGGSYGYTF
j_gene: TRBJ1-1; d_gene: TRBD1; v_gene: TRBV24-1; len: 14; abundance: .; CDR3aa: CATSDIDRGPEAFF
j_gene: TRBJ2-7; d_gene: TRBD1; v_gene: TRBV5-5; len: 15; abundance: .; CDR3aa: CASSPTGTDLHEQYF
j_gene: TRBJ2-1; d_gene: .; v_gene: TRBV28; len: 13; abundance: .; CDR3aa: CASSQGAPNEQFF
j_gene: TRBJ2-5; d_gene: .; v_gene: TRBV25-1; len: 11; abundance: .; CDR3aa: CASSDLETQYF
j_gene: TRBJ2-2; d_gene: .; v_gene: TRBV5-6; len: 15; abundance: .; CDR3aa: CASSLMAANTGELFF
j_gene: TRBJ2-7; d_gene: .; v_gene: TRBV7-2; len: 19; abundance: .; CDR3aa: CASSLMYLWGREISYEQYF
j_gene: TRBJ1-2; d_gene: .; v_gene: TRBV29-1; len: 14; abundance: .; CDR3aa: CSVETPGQGIGYTF
j_gene: TRBJ1-1; d_gene: .; v_gene: TRBV5-6; len: 13; abundance: .; CDR3aa: CASSFRRATEAFF
j_gene: TRBJ2-1; d_gene: .; v_gene: TRBV10-3; len: 12; abundance: .; CDR3aa: CAIRAEGTEQFF
j_gene: TRBJ2-7; d_gene: .; v_gene: TRBV30; len: 11; abundance: few; CDR3aa: CAWNRAIGQYF
j_gene: TRBJ1-5; d_gene: .; v_gene: TRBV18; len: 14; abundance: .; CDR3aa: CASSPGGWGQPQHF